This TCR beta chain was sequenced during a study of blood T cell repertoires in COVID-19. Study background: COVID-19 samples collected from the United States, Italy and Spain covered acute and convalescent phases. The analysed material was cDNA or gDNA that came from T cells, B-cell-depleted T cells, or PBMCs.

This clone has a single count. In the source study's methods: Amplifying reference gene primers gave estimates of nucleated cell counts. The protocol was immunoSEQ multiplex PCR, while the TCRdb copy is restricted to in-frame clones and leaves out a portion. The D gene and trimming were derived from the DNA, and the V and J assignments and clone size from that table. The sample includes approximately 97,000 clones, around 85% of them seen just once. The ends lost 4 bases at V and 2 bases at J; junction bases unmatched: 5. This CDR3 spans 16 amino acids. Germline CDR1 reads SGHAT; CDR2 reads FQNNGV. This TCR derives from a human donor in a cohort sampled during active COVID-19. Sequenced material: peripheral blood. The chain couples TRBV11-2 to TRBJ2-1, with 10 bases that match TRBD2. CDR3 nucleotides: TGTGCCAGCAGCTCGCCACTAGCGGGGACCTACAATGAGCAGTTCTTC. As protein: CASSSPLAGTYNEQFF.